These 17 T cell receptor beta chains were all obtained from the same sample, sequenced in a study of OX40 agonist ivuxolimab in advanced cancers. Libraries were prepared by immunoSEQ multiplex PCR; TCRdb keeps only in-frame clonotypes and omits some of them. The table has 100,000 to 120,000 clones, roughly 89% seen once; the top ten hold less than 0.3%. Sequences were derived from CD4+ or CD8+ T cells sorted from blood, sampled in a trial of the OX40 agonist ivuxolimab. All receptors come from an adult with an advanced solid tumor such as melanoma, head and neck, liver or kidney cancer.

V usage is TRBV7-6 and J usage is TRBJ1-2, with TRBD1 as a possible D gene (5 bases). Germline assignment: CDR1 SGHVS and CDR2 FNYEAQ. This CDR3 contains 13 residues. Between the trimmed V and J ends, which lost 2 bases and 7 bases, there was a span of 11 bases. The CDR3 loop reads CASSLSRESGYTF. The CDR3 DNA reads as TGTGCCAGCAGCTTATCCAGGGAGAGTGGCTACACCTTC.

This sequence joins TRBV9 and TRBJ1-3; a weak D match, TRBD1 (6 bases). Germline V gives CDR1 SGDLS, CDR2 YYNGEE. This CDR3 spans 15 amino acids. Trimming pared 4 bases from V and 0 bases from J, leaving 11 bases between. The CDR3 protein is CASSPTGSSGNTIYF. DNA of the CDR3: TGTGCCAGCAGCCCTACAGGGAGCTCTGGAAACACCATATATTTT.

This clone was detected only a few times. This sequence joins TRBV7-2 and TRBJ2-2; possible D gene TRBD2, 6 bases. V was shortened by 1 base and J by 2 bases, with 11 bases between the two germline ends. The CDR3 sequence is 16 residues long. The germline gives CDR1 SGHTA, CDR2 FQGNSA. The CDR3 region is CASSLVSGSNTGELFF. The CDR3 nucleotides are TGTGCCAGCAGCTTAGTCTCCGGGAGCAACACCGGGGAGCTGTTTTTT. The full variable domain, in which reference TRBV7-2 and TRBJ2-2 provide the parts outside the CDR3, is GAGVSQSPSNKVTEKGKDVELRCDPISGHTALYWYRQSLGQGLEFLIYFQGNSAPDKSGLPSDRFSAERTGGSVSTLTIQRTQQEDSAVYLCASSLVSGSNTGELFFGEGSRLTVL.

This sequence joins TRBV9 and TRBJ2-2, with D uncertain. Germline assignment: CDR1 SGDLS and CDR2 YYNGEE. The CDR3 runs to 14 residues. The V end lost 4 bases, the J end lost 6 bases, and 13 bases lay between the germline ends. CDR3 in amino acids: CASSLRVLAGELFF. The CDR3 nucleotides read TGTGCCAGCAGCCTAAGGGTGCTGGCCGGGGAGCTGTTTTTT. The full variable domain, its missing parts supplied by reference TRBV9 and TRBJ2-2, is DSGVTQTPKHLITATGQRVTLRCSPRSGDLSVYWYQQSLDQGLQFLIQYYNGEERAKGNILERFSAQQFPDLHSELNLSSLELGDSALYFCASSLRVLAGELFFGEGSRLTVL.

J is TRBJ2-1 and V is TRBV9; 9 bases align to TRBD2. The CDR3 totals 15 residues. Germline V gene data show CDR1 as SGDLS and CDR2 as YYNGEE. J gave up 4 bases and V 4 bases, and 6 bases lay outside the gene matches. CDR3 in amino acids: CASSTLAGIYNEQFF. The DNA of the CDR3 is TGTGCCAGCAGCACCCTAGCGGGGATTTACAATGAGCAGTTCTTC.

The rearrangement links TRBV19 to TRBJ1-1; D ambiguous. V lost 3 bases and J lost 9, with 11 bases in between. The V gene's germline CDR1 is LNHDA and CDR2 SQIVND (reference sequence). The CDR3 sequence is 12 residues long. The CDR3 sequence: CASSISENKAFF. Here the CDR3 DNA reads TGTGCCAGTAGTATTTCGGAAAATAAAGCTTTCTTT.

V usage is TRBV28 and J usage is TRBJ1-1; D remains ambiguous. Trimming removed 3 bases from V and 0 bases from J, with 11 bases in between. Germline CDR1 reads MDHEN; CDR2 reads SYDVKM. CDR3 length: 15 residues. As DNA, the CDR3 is TGTGCCAGCAGTTTGTCGGGAAAAATGAACACTGAAGCTTTCTTT. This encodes CASSLSGKMNTEAFF.

The CDR3 sequence is CASSQGTREKLFF. Here the CDR3 DNA reads TGTGCCAGCAGTCAAGGGACGAGGGAAAAACTGTTTTTT. V gene TRBV6-5 combines with J gene TRBJ1-4; tentatively, D is TRBD1 (5 bases). The CDR3 sequence is 13 residues long. V dropped 5 bases and J dropped 8 bases, with 12 bases sitting between them. The germline V gene encodes CDR1 MNHEY and CDR2 SVGAGI.

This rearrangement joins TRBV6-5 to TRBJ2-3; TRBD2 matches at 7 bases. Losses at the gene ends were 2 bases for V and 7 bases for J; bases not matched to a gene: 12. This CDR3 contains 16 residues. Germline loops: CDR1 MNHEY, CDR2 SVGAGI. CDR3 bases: TGTGCCAGCAGTTACCGGTCTACCCGCGGGGGAAATACGCAGTATTTT. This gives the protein CASSYRSTRGGNTQYF.

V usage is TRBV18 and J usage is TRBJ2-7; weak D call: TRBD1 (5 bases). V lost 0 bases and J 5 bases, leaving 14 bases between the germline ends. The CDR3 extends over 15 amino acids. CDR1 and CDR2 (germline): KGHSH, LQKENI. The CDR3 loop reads CASSPPRGLRDEQYF. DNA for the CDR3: TGTGCCAGCTCACCACCCAGAGGCCTCAGGGACGAGCAGTACTTC.

CDR3 protein: CASSVAGLVAGELFF. The CDR3, as DNA: TGTGCCAGCAGCGTAGCCGGACTAGTGGCCGGGGAGCTGTTTTTT. V is TRBV9 and J is TRBJ2-2; TRBD2 matches at 7 bases. There are 15 residues in the CDR3. Germline assignment: CDR1 SGDLS and CDR2 YYNGEE. V lost 0 bases and J lost 6; bases outside the gene matches: 5.

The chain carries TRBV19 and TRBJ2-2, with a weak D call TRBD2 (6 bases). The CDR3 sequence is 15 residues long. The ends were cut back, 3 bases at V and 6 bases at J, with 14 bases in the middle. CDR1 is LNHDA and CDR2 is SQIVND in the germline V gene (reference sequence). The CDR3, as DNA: TGTGCCAGTAGTATGCGGGGAGTCGACGCCGGGGAGCTGTTTTTT. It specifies CASSMRGVDAGELFF.

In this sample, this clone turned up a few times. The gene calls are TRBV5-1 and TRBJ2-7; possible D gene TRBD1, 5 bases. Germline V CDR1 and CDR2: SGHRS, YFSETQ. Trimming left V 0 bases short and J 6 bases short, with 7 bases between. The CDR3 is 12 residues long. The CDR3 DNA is TGCGCCAGCAGCTTGGAAGGGGCCGAGCAGTACTTC. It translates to CASSLEGAEQYF.

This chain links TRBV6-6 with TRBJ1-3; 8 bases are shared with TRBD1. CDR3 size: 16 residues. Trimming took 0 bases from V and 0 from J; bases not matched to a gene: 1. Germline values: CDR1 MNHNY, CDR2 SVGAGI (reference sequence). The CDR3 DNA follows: TGTGCCAGCAGTTACTCCGGACAGGGCTCTGGAAACACCATATATTTT. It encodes CASSYSGQGSGNTIYF.

Written as DNA, the CDR3 is TGCGCCAGCAGCCGCATTTTGATGGGATCGGAAAAACTGTTTTTT. It encodes CASSRILMGSEKLFF. The V gene is TRBV4-1, the J gene TRBJ1-4; D ambiguous. Between the trimmed V and J ends, which lost 4 bases and 8 bases, there was a span of 17 bases. This CDR3 has 15 amino acids. Germline CDR1 MGHRA, CDR2 YSYEKL.

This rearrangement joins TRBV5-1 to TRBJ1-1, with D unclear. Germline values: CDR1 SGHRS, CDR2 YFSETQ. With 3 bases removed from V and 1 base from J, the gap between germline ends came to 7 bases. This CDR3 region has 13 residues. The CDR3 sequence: CASSSVGNTEAFF. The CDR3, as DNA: TGCGCCAGCAGCTCCGTCGGGAACACTGAAGCTTTCTTT.

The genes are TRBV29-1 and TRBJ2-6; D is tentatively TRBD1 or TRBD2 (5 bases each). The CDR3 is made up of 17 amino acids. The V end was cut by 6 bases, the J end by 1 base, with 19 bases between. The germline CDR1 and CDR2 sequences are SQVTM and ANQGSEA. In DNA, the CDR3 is TGCAGCGTCCGGGACGCCGGGCCCCTTTCTGGGGCCAACGTCCTGACTTTC. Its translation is CSVRDAGPLSGANVLTF.